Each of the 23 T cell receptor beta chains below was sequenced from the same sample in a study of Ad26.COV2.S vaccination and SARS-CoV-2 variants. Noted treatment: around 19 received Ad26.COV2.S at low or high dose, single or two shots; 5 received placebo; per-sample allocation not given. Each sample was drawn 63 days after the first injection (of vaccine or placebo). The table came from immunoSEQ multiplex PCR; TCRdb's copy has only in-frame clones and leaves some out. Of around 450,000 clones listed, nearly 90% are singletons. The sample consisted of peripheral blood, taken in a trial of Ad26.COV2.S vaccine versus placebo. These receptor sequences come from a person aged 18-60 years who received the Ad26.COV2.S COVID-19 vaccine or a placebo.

This CDR3 is CASSQDLPRGGEKLFF. The CDR3, as DNA: TGCGCCAGCAGCCAAGATTTACCCCGGGGAGGGGAAAAACTGTTTTTT. The rearrangement uses TRBV4-3 and TRBJ1-4; no clear D. Germline values: CDR1 LGHNA, CDR2 YSLEER. Trimming removed 0 bases at V and 8 bases at J, with 16 bases between. This CDR3 comprises 16 residues.

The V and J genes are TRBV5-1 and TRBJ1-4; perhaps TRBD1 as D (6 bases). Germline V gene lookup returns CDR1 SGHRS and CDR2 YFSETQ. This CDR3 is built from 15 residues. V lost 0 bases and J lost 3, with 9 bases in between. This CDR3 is CASSLGDTANEKLFF. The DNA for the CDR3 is TGCGCCAGCAGCTTGGGGGACACCGCTAATGAAAAACTGTTTTTT. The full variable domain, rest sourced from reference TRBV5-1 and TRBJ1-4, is KAGVTQTPRYLIKTRGQQVTLSCSPISGHRSVSWYQQTPGQGLQFLFEYFSETQRNKGNFPGRFSGRQFSNSRSEMNVSTLELGDSALYLCASSLGDTANEKLFFGSGTQLSVL.

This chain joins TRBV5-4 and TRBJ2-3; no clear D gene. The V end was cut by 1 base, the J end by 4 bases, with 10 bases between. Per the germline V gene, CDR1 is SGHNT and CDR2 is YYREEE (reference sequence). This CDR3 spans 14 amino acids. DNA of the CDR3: TGTGCCAGCAGCTTGAGAGCTGGGGCAGATACGCAGTATTTT. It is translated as CASSLRAGADTQYF.

The CDR3 is CASSERGGSYEQYF. The CDR3 DNA follows: TGTGCCAGCAGCGAACGAGGGGGCTCCTACGAGCAGTACTTC. The chain is built from TRBV3-1 (or the pseudogene TRBV3-2) and TRBJ2-7; D might be TRBD1 (6 bases). Trimming pared 5 bases from V and 0 bases from J, leaving 11 bases between. Germline V CDR1 and CDR2: LGHDT, YNNKEL (reference sequence). The CDR3 is 14 residues long.

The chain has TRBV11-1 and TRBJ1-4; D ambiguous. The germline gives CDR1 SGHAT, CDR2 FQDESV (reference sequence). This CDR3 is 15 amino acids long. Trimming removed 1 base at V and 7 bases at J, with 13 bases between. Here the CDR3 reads CASSLVRGSAEKLFF. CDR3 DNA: TGTGCCAGCAGCTTAGTTCGGGGTTCGGCTGAAAAACTGTTTTTT.

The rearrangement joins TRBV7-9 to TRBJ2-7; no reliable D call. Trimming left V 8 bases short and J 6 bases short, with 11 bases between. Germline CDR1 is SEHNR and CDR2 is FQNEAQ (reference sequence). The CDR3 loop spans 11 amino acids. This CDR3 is CASANVGEQYF. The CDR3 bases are TGTGCCAGCGCTAACGTTGGCGAGCAGTACTTC.

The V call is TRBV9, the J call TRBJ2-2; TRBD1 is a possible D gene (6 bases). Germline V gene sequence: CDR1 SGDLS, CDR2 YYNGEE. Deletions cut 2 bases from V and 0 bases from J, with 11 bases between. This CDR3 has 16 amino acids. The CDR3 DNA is TGTGCCAGCAGCGTCGCCGGGACACCGAACACCGGGGAGCTGTTTTTT. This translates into CASSVAGTPNTGELFF.

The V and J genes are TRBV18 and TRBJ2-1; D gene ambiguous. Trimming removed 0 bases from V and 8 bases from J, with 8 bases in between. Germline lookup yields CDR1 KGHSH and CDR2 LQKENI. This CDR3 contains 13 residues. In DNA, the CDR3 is TGTGCCAGCTCACCACCTGGGCGAGATGAGCAGTTCTTC. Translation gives CASSPPGRDEQFF.

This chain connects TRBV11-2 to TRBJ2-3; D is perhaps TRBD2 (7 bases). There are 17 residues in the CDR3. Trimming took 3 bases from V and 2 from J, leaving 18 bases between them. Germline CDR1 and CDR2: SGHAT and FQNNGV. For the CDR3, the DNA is TGTGCCAGCAGCTTCCGATCCAGGGGAGGGATCACAGATACGCAGTATTTT. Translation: CASSFRSRGGITDTQYF.

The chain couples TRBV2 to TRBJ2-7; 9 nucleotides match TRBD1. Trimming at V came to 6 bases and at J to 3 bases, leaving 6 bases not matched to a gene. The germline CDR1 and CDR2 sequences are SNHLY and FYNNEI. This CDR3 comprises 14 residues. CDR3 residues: CASRVQGASYEQYV. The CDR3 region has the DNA TGTGCCAGCAGGGTACAGGGGGCGAGCTACGAGCAGTACGTC.

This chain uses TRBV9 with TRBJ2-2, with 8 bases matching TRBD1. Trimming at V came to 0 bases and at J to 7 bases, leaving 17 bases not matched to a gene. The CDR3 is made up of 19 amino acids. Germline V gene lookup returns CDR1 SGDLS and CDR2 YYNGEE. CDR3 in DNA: TGTGCCAGCAGCGTAGGATCGGGGCAGGGGGCTGGGTTTGGCGGGGAGCTGTTTTTT. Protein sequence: CASSVGSGQGAGFGGELFF. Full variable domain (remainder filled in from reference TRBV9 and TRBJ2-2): DSGVTQTPKHLITATGQRVTLRCSPRSGDLSVYWYQQSLDQGLQFLIQYYNGEERAKGNILERFSAQQFPDLHSELNLSSLELGDSALYFCASSVGSGQGAGFGGELFFGEGSRLTVL.

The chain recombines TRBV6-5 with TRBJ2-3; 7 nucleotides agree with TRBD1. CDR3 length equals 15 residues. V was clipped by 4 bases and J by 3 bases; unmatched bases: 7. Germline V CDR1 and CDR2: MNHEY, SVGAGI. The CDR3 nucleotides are TGTGCCAGCAGTTGGGACAGCTCTCAGACAGATACGCAGTATTTT. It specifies CASSWDSSQTDTQYF.

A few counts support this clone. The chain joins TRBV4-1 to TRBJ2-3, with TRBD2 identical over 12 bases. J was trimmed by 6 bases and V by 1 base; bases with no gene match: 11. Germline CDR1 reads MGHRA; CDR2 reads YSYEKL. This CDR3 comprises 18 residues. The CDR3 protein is CASSQGSLAGGPWDTQYF. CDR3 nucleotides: TGCGCCAGCAGCCAAGGGAGCCTAGCGGGAGGGCCGTGGGATACGCAGTATTTT.

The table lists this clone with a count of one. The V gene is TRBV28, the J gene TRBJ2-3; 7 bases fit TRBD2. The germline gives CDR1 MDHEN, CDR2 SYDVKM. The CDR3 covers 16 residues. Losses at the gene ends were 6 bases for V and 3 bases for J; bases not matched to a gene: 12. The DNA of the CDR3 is TGTGCCAGCAGACATTCGTCTGCCGGGAGGACAGATACGCAGTATTTT. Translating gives CASRHSSAGRTDTQYF.

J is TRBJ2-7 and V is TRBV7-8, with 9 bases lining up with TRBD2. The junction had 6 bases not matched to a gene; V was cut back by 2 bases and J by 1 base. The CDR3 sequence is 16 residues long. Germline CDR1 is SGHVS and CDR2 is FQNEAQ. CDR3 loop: CASSLFVGLASYEQYF. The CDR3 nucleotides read TGTGCCAGCAGCTTATTTGTGGGACTAGCTTCCTACGAGCAGTACTTC.

The CDR3 loop reads CAWSVKLNRRDYGYTF. The CDR3 nucleotides read TGTGCCTGGAGTGTAAAGTTGAACAGACGAGACTATGGCTACACCTTC. The V call is TRBV30, the J call TRBJ1-2; D is ambiguous. The CDR3 extends over 16 amino acids. The V end lost 0 bases, the J end lost 3 bases, and 17 bases lay between the germline ends. CDR1 GTSNPN and CDR2 SVGIG come from the germline V gene (reference sequence).

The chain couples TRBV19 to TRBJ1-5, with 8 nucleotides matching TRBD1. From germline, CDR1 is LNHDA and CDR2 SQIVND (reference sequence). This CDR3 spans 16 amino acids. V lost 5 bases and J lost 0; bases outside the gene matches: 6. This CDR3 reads CASSPRTGLSNQPQHF. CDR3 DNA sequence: TGTGCCAGTAGTCCTAGGACAGGGCTTAGCAATCAGCCCCAGCATTTT. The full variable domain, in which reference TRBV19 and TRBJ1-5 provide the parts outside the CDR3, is DGGITQSPKYLFRKEGQNVTLSCEQNLNHDAMYWYRQDPGQGLRLIYYSQIVNDFQKGDIAEGYSVSREKKESFPLTVTSAQKNPTAFYLCASSPRTGLSNQPQHFGDGTRLSIL.

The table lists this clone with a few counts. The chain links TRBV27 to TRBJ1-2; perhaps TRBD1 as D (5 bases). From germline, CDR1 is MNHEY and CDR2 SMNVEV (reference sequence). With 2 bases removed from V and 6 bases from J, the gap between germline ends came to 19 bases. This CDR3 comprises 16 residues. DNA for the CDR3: TGTGCCAGCAGTTTACGGGCCAGGGCAGGCGTGGATGGCTACACCTTC. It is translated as CASSLRARAGVDGYTF.

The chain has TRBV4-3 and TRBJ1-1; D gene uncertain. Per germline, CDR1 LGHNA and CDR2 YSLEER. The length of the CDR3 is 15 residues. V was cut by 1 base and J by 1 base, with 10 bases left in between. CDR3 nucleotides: TGCGCCAGCAGCCAAGTTCCCCCCCAGAACACTGAAGCTTTCTTT. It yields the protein CASSQVPPQNTEAFF.

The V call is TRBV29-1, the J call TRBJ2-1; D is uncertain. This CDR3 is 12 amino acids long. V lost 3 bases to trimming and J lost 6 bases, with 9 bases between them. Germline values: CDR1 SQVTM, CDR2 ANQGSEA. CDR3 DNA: TGCAGCGTTGAGGTTGGGGTCAATGAGCAGTTCTTC. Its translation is CSVEVGVNEQFF.

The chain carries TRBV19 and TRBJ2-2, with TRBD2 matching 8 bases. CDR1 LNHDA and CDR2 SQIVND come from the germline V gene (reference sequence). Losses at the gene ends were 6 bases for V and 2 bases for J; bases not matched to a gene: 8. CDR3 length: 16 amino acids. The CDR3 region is CASRGLAYSNTGELFF. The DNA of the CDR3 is TGTGCCAGTAGAGGACTAGCCTATTCCAACACCGGGGAGCTGTTTTTT.

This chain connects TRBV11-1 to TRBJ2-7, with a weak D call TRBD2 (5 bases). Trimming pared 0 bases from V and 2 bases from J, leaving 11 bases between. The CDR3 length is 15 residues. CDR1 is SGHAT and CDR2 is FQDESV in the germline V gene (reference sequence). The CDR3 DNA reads TGTGCCAGCAGCTTAGCGCTGGACTCCACCTACGAGCAGTACTTC. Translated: CASSLALDSTYEQYF. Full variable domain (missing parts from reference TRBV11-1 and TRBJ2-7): EAEVAQSPRYKITEKSQAVAFWCDPISGHATLYWYRQILGQGPELLVQFQDESVVDDSQLPKDRFSAERLKGVDSTLKIQPAELGDSAMYLCASSLALDSTYEQYFGPGTRLTVT.

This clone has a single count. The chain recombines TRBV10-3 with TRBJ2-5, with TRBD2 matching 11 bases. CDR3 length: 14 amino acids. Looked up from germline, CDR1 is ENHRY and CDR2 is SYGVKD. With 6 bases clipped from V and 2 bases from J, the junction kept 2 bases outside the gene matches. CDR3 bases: TGTGCCATCAGCCTAGCGGGGGGACAAGAGACCCAGTACTTC. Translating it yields CAISLAGGQETQYF.